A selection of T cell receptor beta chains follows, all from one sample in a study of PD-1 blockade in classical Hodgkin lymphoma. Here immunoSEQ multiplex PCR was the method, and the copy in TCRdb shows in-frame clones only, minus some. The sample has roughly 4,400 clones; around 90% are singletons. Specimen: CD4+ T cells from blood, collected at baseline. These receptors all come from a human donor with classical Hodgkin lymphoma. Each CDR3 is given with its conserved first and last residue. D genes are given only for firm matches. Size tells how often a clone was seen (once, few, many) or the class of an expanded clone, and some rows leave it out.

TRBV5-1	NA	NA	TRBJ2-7	CASRLGSGTWTPLGSYEQYF	TGCGCCAGCAGGTTGGGATCCGGGACTTGGACCCCTTTGGGCTCCTACGAGCAGTACTTC
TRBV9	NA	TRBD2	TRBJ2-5	CASSVTSGGYRVETQYF	TGTGCCAGCAGCGTAACTAGCGGGGGGTACCGGGTGGAGACCCAGTACTTC
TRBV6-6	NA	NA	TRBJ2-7	CASSYVKGYGNEQYF	TGTGCCAGCAGTTACGTAAAGGGTTATGGGAACGAGCAGTACTTC
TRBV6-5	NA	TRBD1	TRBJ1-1	CASRTQGAVNTEAFF	TGTGCCAGCCGAACACAGGGGGCGGTGAACACTGAAGCTTTCTTT
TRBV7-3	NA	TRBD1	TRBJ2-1	CASSRNPRGLPYNEQFF	TGTGCCAGCAGCCGAAACCCCAGGGGGTTACCCTACAATGAGCAGTTCTTC
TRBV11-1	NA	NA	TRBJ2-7	CASSLPGRYEQYF	TGTGCCAGCAGCTTACCCGGAAGGTACGAGCAGTACTTC
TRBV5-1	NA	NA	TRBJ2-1	CASSLDGSRGNEQFF	TGCGCCAGCAGCTTGGATGGGAGTCGGGGCAATGAGCAGTTCTTC
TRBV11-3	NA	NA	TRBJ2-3	CASSLGAVGDTQYF	TGTGCCAGCAGCTTAGGGGCGGTTGGAGATACGCAGTATTTT
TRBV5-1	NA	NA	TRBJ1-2	CASSLAEGNYGYTF	TGCGCCAGCAGCTTGGCCGAGGGGAACTATGGCTACACCTTC
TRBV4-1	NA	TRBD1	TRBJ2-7	CASSQADRVNEQYF	TGCGCCAGCAGCCAAGCGGACAGGGTCAACGAGCAGTACTTC
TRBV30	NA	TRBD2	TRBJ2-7	CAWSSGGNRAEQYF	TGTGCCTGGTCTTCGGGGGGAAATAGGGCCGAGCAGTACTTC
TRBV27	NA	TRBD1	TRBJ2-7	CASSFRDRTYEQYF	TGTGCCAGCAGTTTTAGGGACAGGACCTACGAGCAGTACTTC
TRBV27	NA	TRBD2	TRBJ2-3	CATGTSGGGSTDTQYF	TGTGCCACCGGGACTAGCGGGGGGGGGAGCACAGATACGCAGTATTTT
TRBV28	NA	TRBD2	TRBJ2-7	CASSLAGDSYEQYF	TGTGCCAGCAGTCTAGCGGGGGACTCCTACGAGCAGTACTTC
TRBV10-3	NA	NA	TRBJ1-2	CAISATGDYGYTF	TGTGCCATCAGTGCAACAGGAGACTATGGCTACACCTTC
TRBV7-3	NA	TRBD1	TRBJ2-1	CASSLSGQGDNEQFF	TGTGCCAGCAGCTTATCGGGACAGGGAGACAATGAGCAGTTCTTC
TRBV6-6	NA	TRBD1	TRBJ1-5	CASILGDSYNQPQHF	TGTGCCAGCATCCTAGGGGACAGCTACAATCAGCCCCAGCATTTT
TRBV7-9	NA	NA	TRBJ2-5	CASSFWGPETQYF	TGTGCCAGCAGCTTCTGGGGGCCGGAGACCCAGTACTTC
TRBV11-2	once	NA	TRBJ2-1	CASSPRGAHAQIGFF	TGTGCCAGCAGCCCGCGGGGAGCCCATGCTCAAATAGGGTTCTTC
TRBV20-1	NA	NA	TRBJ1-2	CSAAQLDGYTF	TGCAGTGCTGCCCAGCTAGATGGCTACACCTTC
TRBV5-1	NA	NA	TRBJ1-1	CASSLVGDTNTEAFF	TGCGCCAGCAGCTTGGTTGGAGACACGAACACTGAAGCTTTCTTT
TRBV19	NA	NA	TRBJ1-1	CASSINTFTEAFF	TGTGCCAGTAGTATTAACACATTCACTGAAGCTTTCTTT
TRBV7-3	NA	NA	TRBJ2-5	CASSWSGFQETQYF	TGTGCCAGCAGCTGGTCGGGTTTTCAAGAGACCCAGTACTTC